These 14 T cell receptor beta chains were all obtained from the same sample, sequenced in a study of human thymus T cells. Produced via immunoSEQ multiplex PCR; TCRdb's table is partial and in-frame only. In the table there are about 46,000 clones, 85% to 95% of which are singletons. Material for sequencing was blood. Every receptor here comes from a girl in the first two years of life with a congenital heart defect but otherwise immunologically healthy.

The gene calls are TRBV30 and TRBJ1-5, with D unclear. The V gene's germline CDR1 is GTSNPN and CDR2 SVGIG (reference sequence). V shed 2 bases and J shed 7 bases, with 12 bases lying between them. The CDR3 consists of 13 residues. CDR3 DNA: TGTGCCTGGAGTCAGATGGGTAACCAGCCCCAGCATTTT. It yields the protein CAWSQMGNQPQHF.

The CDR3 bases are TGTGCCAGCAGTTCCCCAGGACTAGCGTCAAAAAACATTCAGTACTTC. It translates to CASSSPGLASKNIQYF. The rearrangement uses TRBV27 and TRBJ2-4; 9 bases fit TRBD2. This CDR3 comprises 16 residues. The germline V gene encodes CDR1 MNHEY and CDR2 SMNVEV (reference sequence). V gave up 4 bases and J gave up 4 bases; unmatched junction bases: 8.

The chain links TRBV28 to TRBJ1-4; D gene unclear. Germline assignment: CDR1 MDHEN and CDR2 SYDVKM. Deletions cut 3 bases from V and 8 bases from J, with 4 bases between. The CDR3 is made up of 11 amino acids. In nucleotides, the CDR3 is TGTGCCAGCAGTTTGACGGAAAAACTGTTTTTT. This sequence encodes CASSLTEKLFF.

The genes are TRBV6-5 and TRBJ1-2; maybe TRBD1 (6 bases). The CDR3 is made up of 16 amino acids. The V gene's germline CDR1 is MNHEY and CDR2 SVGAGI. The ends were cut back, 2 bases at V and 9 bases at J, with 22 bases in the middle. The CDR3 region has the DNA TGTGCCAGCAGTTACGGTGGGGGGCGCCGGGTCAGTCGCTACACCTTC. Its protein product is CASSYGGGRRVSRYTF.

The CDR3 spells CASSKFGGPQETQYF. CDR3 nucleotides: TGTGCCAGCAGCAAATTCGGGGGACCTCAAGAGACCCAGTACTTC. The V and J genes are TRBV21-1 and TRBJ2-5; the table's D call, TRBD2, was not checked against the DNA. TRBV21-1 is tagged as a pseudogene. CDR3 size: 15 residues.

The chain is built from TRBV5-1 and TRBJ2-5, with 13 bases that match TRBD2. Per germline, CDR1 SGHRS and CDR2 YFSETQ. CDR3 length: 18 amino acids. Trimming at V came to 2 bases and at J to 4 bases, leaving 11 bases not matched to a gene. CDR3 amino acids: CASSFRLAGGPGAETQYF. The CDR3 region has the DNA TGCGCCAGCAGCTTCCGACTAGCGGGAGGCCCCGGGGCAGAGACCCAGTACTTC.

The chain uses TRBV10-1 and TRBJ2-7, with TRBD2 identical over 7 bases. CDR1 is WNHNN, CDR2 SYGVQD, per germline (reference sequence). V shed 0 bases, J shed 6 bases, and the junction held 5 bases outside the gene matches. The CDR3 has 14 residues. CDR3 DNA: TGCGCCAGCAGTGAGTCTTGGCCTAGCGGCGAGCAGTACTTC. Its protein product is CASSESWPSGEQYF.

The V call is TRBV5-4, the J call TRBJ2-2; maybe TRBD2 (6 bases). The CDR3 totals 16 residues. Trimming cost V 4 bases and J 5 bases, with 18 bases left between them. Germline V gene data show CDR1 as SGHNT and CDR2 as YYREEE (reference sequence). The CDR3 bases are TGTGCCAGCAGCGAAAAGCCGCGACTAGGGACCGGGGAGCTGTTTTTT. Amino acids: CASSEKPRLGTGELFF.

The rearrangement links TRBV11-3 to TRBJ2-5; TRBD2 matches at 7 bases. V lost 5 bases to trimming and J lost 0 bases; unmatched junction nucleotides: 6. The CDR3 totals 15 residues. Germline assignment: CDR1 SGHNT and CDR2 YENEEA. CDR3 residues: CASSRGLADQETQYF. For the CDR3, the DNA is TGTGCCAGCAGCCGCGGGCTAGCGGACCAAGAGACCCAGTACTTC.

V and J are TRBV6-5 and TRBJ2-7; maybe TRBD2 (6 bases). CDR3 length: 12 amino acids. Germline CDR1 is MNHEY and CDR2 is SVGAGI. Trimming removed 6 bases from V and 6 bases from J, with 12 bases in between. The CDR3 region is CASRGTEGEQYF. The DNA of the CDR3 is TGTGCCAGCAGAGGGACGGAGGGCGAGCAGTACTTC.

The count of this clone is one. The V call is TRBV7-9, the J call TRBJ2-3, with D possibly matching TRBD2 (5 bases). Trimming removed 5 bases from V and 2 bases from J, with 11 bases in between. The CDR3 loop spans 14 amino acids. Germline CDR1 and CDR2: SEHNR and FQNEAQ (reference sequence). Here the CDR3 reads CASSPWTPTDTQYF. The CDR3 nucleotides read TGTGCCAGCAGCCCCTGGACTCCCACAGATACGCAGTATTTT.

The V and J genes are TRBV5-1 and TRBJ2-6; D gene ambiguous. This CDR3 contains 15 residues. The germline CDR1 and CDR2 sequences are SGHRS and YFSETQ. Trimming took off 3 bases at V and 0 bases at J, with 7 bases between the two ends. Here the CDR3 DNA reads TGCGCCAGCAGCTGGACGGGCTCTGGGGCCAACGTCCTGACTTTC. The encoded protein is CASSWTGSGANVLTF.

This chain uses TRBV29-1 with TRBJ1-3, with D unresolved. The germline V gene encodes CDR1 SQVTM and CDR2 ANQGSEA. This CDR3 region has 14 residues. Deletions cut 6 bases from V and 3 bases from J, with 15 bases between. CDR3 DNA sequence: TGCAGCGTAGAGGACCCCCTCCGTGGAAACACCATATATTTT. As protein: CSVEDPLRGNTIYF.

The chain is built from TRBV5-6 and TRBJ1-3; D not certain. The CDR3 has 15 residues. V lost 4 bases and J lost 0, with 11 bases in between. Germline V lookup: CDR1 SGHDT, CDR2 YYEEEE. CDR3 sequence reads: CASSDRTSSGNTIYF. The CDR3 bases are TGTGCCAGCAGCGATCGGACCTCCTCTGGAAACACCATATATTTT.